This T cell receptor (beta chain) appears in the sequencing data of a study of identifying expanded T cells in peripheral blood. General study findings and limits: Approximately 1.1 clones differed between technical replicates, versus about 17 and 20 over time.

As concerns this clone: What it binds is unknown.

TCRdb's table, derived via immunoSEQ multiplex PCR, lists solely in-frame clones and lacks some. The sample contains 70,000 to 95,000 clones, about 90% of which appear only once. Collection occurred without any documented infections or immune events in donors. This clonotype was obtained from a person between 18 and 75 years old in good health. The sample consisted of blood.

The CDR3 nucleotides are TGCAGCGTTGCCTCAGTGGGGAACACCGGGGAGCTGTTTTTT. Protein sequence: CSVASVGNTGELFF. This chain uses TRBV29-1 with TRBJ2-2; no reliable D call. V was shortened by 4 bases and J by 1 base, with 10 bases between the two germline ends. CDR3 size: 14 residues. Germline lookup yields CDR1 SQVTM and CDR2 ANQGSEA.